Listed here are 24 T cell receptor beta chains from one sample, sequenced in a study of Tregs in tolerant kidney transplant recipients. Sequencing was performed with immunoSEQ multiplex PCR; in TCRdb, only in-frame clones are kept and a portion is missing. This sample has about 240,000 clones, with around 81% found just once. Sequenced material: CD4+ T cells from blood. Every receptor here comes from a human donor in good health.

In regard to this clone: The sample holds other DNA sequences that translate to the same CDR3. V and J are TRBV9 and TRBJ1-5; the match to TRBD1 covers 8 bases. Germline lookup yields CDR1 SGDLS and CDR2 YYNGEE. The CDR3 has 14 residues. V gave up 3 bases and J gave up 5 bases; unmatched junction bases: 4. This CDR3 is CASSEQGGDQPQHF. CDR3 bases: TGTGCCAGCAGCGAACAGGGGGGGGATCAGCCCCAGCATTTT. The full variable domain, rest sourced from reference TRBV9 and TRBJ1-5, is DSGVTQTPKHLITATGQRVTLRCSPRSGDLSVYWYQQSLDQGLQFLIQYYNGEERAKGNILERFSAQQFPDLHSELNLSSLELGDSALYFCASSEQGGDQPQHFGDGTRLSIL.

For the CDR3, the DNA is TGTGCCAGCAGCCGGGACCGAGGGGTGAACACTGAAGCTTTCTTT. Translated, it gives CASSRDRGVNTEAFF. The chain carries TRBV5-5 and TRBJ1-1, with D possibly TRBD1 on 5 matching bases. This CDR3 is 15 amino acids long. Germline V lookup: CDR1 SGHKS, CDR2 YYEKEE (reference sequence). V was trimmed by 4 bases and J by 0 bases, leaving 13 bases between them.

Only one count was recorded for this clone. This chain uses TRBV4-1 with TRBJ2-1; TRBD2 agrees at 9 bases. The length of the CDR3 is 14 residues. Germline V gene sequence: CDR1 MGHRA, CDR2 YSYEKL. The ends lost 4 bases at V and 6 bases at J; junction bases unmatched: 4. As DNA, the CDR3 is TGCGCCAGCAGCCCTAGCGGGGTCGGCAATGAGCAGTTCTTC. Translation: CASSPSGVGNEQFF.

V usage is TRBV5-4 and J usage is TRBJ2-6, with D uncertain. V was pared by 0 bases and J by 0 bases, with 10 bases between. Germline V gives CDR1 SGHNT, CDR2 YYREEE (reference sequence). CDR3 length: 17 amino acids. CDR3 nucleotides: TGTGCCAGCAGCTTGGATCTGGGTTACTCTGGGGCCAACGTCCTGACTTTC. As protein: CASSLDLGYSGANVLTF.

This clone has more than one count but fewer than ten. The chain is built from TRBV18 and TRBJ1-3; 8 bases fit TRBD1. The V segment lost 3 bases and the J segment 4 bases; nucleotides outside the gene matches: 2. This CDR3 is built from 14 residues. Germline V gene sequence: CDR1 KGHSH, CDR2 LQKENI. The CDR3 reads CASSPRTGGNTIYF. As DNA, the CDR3 is TGTGCCAGCTCACCCAGGACAGGGGGAAACACCATATATTTT.

This clone has only a few counts. V is TRBV7-2 and J is TRBJ2-7; D ambiguous. V shed 5 bases and J shed 4 bases, with 6 bases lying between them. Germline values: CDR1 SGHTA, CDR2 FQGNSA. There are 11 residues in the CDR3. CDR3 loop: CASSPRYEQYF. The DNA of the CDR3 is TGTGCCAGCAGCCCAAGGTACGAGCAGTACTTC.

The rearrangement uses TRBV5-1 and TRBJ1-2, with D possibly being TRBD1 (5 bases). Trimming pared 4 bases from V and 7 bases from J, leaving 17 bases between. The CDR3 is 14 residues long. Germline CDR1 SGHRS, CDR2 YFSETQ. The CDR3 sequence: CASSTGTGEVGYTF. The DNA of the CDR3 is TGCGCCAGCAGCACGGGGACCGGGGAGGTTGGCTACACCTTC.

The chain has TRBV5-1 and TRBJ2-1; 8 nucleotides match TRBD2. Per germline, CDR1 SGHRS and CDR2 YFSETQ. The CDR3 spans 16 residues. V shed 3 bases and J 1 base; nucleotides not matched to a gene: 6. CDR3 protein: CASSWILADSYNEQFF. The CDR3 DNA reads TGCGCCAGCAGCTGGATACTAGCGGATTCCTACAATGAGCAGTTCTTC.

V and J are TRBV5-1 and TRBJ2-7, with TRBD1 identical over 9 bases. The CDR3 is 13 amino acids. The ends lost 2 bases at V and 13 bases at J; junction bases unmatched: 10. The V gene's germline CDR1 is SGHRS and CDR2 YFSETQ. The CDR3 nucleotides are TGCGCCAGCAGCTTCACAGGGGGCTACCCCTCATACTTC. Its protein product is CASSFTGGYPSYF.

V gene TRBV19 combines with J gene TRBJ2-1; TRBD2 matches 13 bases. The CDR3 is made up of 17 amino acids. Germline V CDR1 and CDR2: LNHDA, SQIVND (reference sequence). J was trimmed by 0 bases and V by 6 bases; bases with no gene match: 5. CDR3 sequence (DNA): TGTGCCAGTAGGCCGGGACTAGCGGGGAGCTCCTACAATGAGCAGTTCTTC. Protein: CASRPGLAGSSYNEQFF.

This rearrangement joins TRBV6-5 to TRBJ1-1; D possibly corresponds to TRBD1 (5 bases). The germline V and J ends were trimmed by 10 bases and 0 bases, with 18 bases remaining between them. CDR3 size: 15 residues. Germline V gives CDR1 MNHEY, CDR2 SVGAGI. CDR3 DNA sequence: TGTGCCACCCGGGGGATCGCCAGCATGAACACTGAAGCTTTCTTT. It specifies CATRGIASMNTEAFF.

The table lists this clone with a count of one. The chain combines TRBV11-2 with TRBJ2-2; TRBD1 might be the D (6 bases). CDR3 size: 14 residues. Germline V CDR1 and CDR2: SGHAT, FQNNGV. The V and J ends lost 7 bases and 6 bases respectively, with 15 bases between them. The CDR3 is CASTVGSGAGELFF. DNA of the CDR3: TGTGCCAGCACCGTAGGGTCAGGGGCCGGGGAGCTGTTTTTT.

The gene calls are TRBV4-1 and TRBJ1-1; no clear D gene. The CDR3 is made up of 12 amino acids. The germline V gene encodes CDR1 MGHRA and CDR2 YSYEKL. V was pared by 2 bases and J by 10 bases, with 11 bases between. CDR3 loop: CASSQPGDGAFF. CDR3 nucleotides: TGCGCCAGCAGCCAACCGGGAGATGGAGCTTTCTTT.

This clone was counted once. The rearrangement links TRBV5-1 to TRBJ2-3, with no clear D. The germline V gene encodes CDR1 SGHRS and CDR2 YFSETQ. The CDR3 has 15 amino acids. Trimming took 0 bases from V and 0 from J, leaving 8 bases between them. The CDR3 DNA sequence: TGCGCCAGCAGCTTGGGTCAAAGAAGCACAGATACGCAGTATTTT. Its translation is CASSLGQRSTDTQYF. The variable domain in full, completed from reference TRBV5-1 and TRBJ2-3, reads KAGVTQTPRYLIKTRGQQVTLSCSPISGHRSVSWYQQTPGQGLQFLFEYFSETQRNKGNFPGRFSGRQFSNSRSEMNVSTLELGDSALYLCASSLGQRSTDTQYFGPGTRLTVL.

This clone was seen once. Other DNA variants within this sample encode the same CDR3. The chain uses TRBV13 and TRBJ2-3, with a possible D match to TRBD2 (7 bases). CDR3 length equals 15 residues. Trimming left V 0 bases short and J 2 bases short, with 9 bases between. Germline V gene lookup returns CDR1 PRHDT and CDR2 FYEKMQ (reference sequence). CDR3 coding DNA: TGTGCCAGCAGCTTAGGCGGGGGGCTCACAGATACGCAGTATTTT. This gives the protein CASSLGGGLTDTQYF.

The CDR3 coding sequence is TGTGCCAGCAGCCCGCGTGGGGGTAGAGGCACAGATACGCAGTATTTT. It codes for CASSPRGGRGTDTQYF. The rearrangement joins TRBV7-2 to TRBJ2-3; possibly TRBD1 or TRBD2 for D (5 bases each). The CDR3 has 16 amino acids. Germline V lookup: CDR1 SGHTA, CDR2 FQGNSA. V gave up 5 bases and J gave up 1 base, with 16 bases separating them.

The V gene is TRBV7-9, the J gene TRBJ2-5, with 12 nucleotides matching TRBD2. The CDR3 covers 15 residues. V shed 2 bases and J 2 bases; nucleotides not matched to a gene: 0. Germline V CDR1 and CDR2: SEHNR, FQNEAQ (reference sequence). The DNA of the CDR3 is TGTGCCAGCAGCTTAACTAGCGGGGGGCAAGAGACCCAGTACTTC. Residues: CASSLTSGGQETQYF.

V gene TRBV19 combines with J gene TRBJ2-3, with D unclear. The CDR3 consists of 15 residues. CDR1 is LNHDA and CDR2 is SQIVND in the germline V gene (reference sequence). With 3 bases removed from V and 3 bases from J, the gap between germline ends came to 13 bases. The CDR3 nucleotides read TGTGCCAGTAGTATCGGTGTTTCGACTACAGATACGCAGTATTTT. It specifies CASSIGVSTTDTQYF.

CDR3 DNA: TGCGCCAGCAGCTTGATAGGGACAGGGGGAGAGGAGACCCAGTACTTC. Its protein product is CASSLIGTGGEETQYF. The chain uses TRBV5-1 and TRBJ2-5, with 11 bases matching TRBD1. Germline V lookup: CDR1 SGHRS, CDR2 YFSETQ. This CDR3 has 16 amino acids. With 1 base clipped from V and 5 bases from J, the junction kept 7 bases outside the gene matches.

The chain has TRBV15 and TRBJ2-1; 7 bases fit TRBD1. The V segment lost 1 base and the J segment 3 bases; nucleotides outside the gene matches: 3. CDR3 length equals 15 residues. CDR1 LNHNV and CDR2 YYDKDF come from the germline V gene (reference sequence). For the CDR3, the DNA is TGTGCCACCAGCAGAGGACAGGGAAACTACAATGAGCAGTTCTTC. Its translation: CATSRGQGNYNEQFF.

The sample holds one count of this clone. The chain combines TRBV5-4 with TRBJ1-1; D is perhaps TRBD1 (6 bases). With 2 bases removed from V and 3 bases from J, the gap between germline ends came to 17 bases. The CDR3 spans 16 residues. Per germline, CDR1 SGHNT and CDR2 YYREEE (reference sequence). In DNA, the CDR3 is TGTGCCAGCAGCTTAGGAACAGGGAGGGGCCACACTGAAGCTTTCTTT. It codes for CASSLGTGRGHTEAFF.

The genes are TRBV5-4 and TRBJ2-7, with D unresolved. Germline CDR1 reads SGHNT; CDR2 reads YYREEE (reference sequence). The CDR3 has 13 amino acids. V was shortened by 5 bases and J by 3 bases, with 12 bases between the two germline ends. The CDR3 sequence: CASSPDDRYEQYF. The CDR3 DNA follows: TGTGCCAGCAGTCCAGACGACCGCTACGAGCAGTACTTC.

V usage is TRBV6-1 and J usage is TRBJ2-5; D might be TRBD2 (5 bases). The CDR3 sequence is 15 residues long. Trimming removed 4 bases at V and 13 bases at J, with 25 bases between. From germline, CDR1 is MNHNS and CDR2 SASEGT. The CDR3 sequence: CASSADRCLRAFWYF. The CDR3 DNA sequence: TGTGCCAGCAGTGCGGATCGCTGCCTGAGGGCGTTTTGGTACTTC.

V usage is TRBV19 and J usage is TRBJ2-3, with D unclear. Trimming took off 2 bases at V and 2 bases at J, with 8 bases between the two ends. Germline values: CDR1 LNHDA, CDR2 SQIVND (reference sequence). The CDR3 has 14 residues. CDR3 DNA: TGTGCCAGTAGTATAATGAGTTCCACAGATACGCAGTATTTT. Translating it yields CASSIMSSTDTQYF.